Each of the 20 T cell receptor beta chains below was sequenced from the same sample in a study of CXCR3-negative and CXCR3-positive naive CD8 T cells. The libraries of TRB cDNA were prepared using 5' RACE with UMI labels. TCRdb reprocessed the 5' RACE reads; each CDR3 protein has one entry and no DNA is given. In total, the table holds around 80,000 distinct CDR3 sequences. Antigen specificity for these receptors is unknown. Study results and limitations: Hydrophobicity was higher for TRB CDR3s found in CXCR3-positive naive cells than in CXCR3-negative naive cells.

The sample comprised naive CXCR3+ CD8+ T cells from blood. Subset here: CD45RO-CCR7+CD27+CD95- naive CD8+ T cells expressing CXCR3 (TNR3+). These receptors came from a human donor in good health. Some clones in this sample may be carry-over from other donors' samples.

The chain uses TRBV28 and TRBJ2-7; TCRdb proposes TRBD1, but this gene call is untestable without DNA. The CDR3 sequence is 12 residues long. Germline CDR1 MDHEN, CDR2 SYDVKM. CDR3 sequence reads: CATNRDSYEQYF.

The chain's CDR3 is CATSRDTDTQYF. The chain recombines TRBV15 with TRBJ2-3. The CDR3 runs 12 residues. Germline assignment: CDR1 LNHNV and CDR2 YYDKDF (reference sequence).

The chain is built from TRBV7-9 and TRBJ2-7. This CDR3 is built from 14 residues. Germline CDR1 is SEHNR and CDR2 is FQNEAQ (reference sequence). The CDR3 sequence: CASSLSEQPYEQYF.

The chain employs TRBV18 and TRBJ2-3. Germline-derived CDR1 and CDR2 are KGHSH and LQKENI. The CDR3 covers 15 residues. This CDR3 reads CASSPPGASTDTQYF.

The chain joins TRBV4-1 to TRBJ2-1. Germline loops: CDR1 MGHRA, CDR2 YSYEKL. The CDR3 sequence is 14 residues long. CDR3 loop: CASSQVQISYEQFF.

The gene calls are TRBV15 and TRBJ1-1; TCRdb's assignment of TRBD1 cannot be checked, as there is no DNA. In germline, CDR1 is LNHNV, CDR2 YYDKDF (reference sequence). CDR3 length: 13 amino acids. The CDR3 spells CATIMTGTLEAFF.

The chain links TRBV7-2 to TRBJ2-1; without DNA, the TCRdb call of TRBD2 cannot be checked. In germline, CDR1 is SGHTA, CDR2 FQGNSA. This CDR3 comprises 18 residues. The CDR3 spells CASSLRLAGSGGWNEQFF.

The chain has TRBV28 and TRBJ2-7; TCRdb's D call, TRBD1, is unchecked because there is no DNA. The CDR3 covers 16 residues. The germline V gene has CDR1 MDHEN and CDR2 SYDVKM. This CDR3 reads CASSTLRAGDMNEQYF.

J is TRBJ2-1 and V is TRBV27. Germline lookup yields CDR1 MNHEY and CDR2 SMNVEV (reference sequence). This CDR3 is built from 14 residues. CDR3 region: CASSIPGPNNEQFF.

The rearrangement uses TRBV14 and TRBJ1-2; TCRdb picks TRBD1, but there is no DNA to check that call. From germline, CDR1 is SGHDN and CDR2 FVKESK. The CDR3 loop spans 14 amino acids. CDR3: CASSRQGGNYGYTF.

The chain has TRBV7-9 and TRBJ2-1; the TCRdb call, TRBD1, lacks DNA for checking. The CDR3 has 14 residues. Germline values: CDR1 SEHNR, CDR2 FQNEAQ (reference sequence). CDR3 residues: CASSLFRGLDEQFF.

V and J are TRBV29-1 and TRBJ1-2; TCRdb's D call, TRBD1, is unchecked because there is no DNA. The CDR3 loop spans 15 amino acids. Germline-derived CDR1 and CDR2 are SQVTM and ANQGSEA. The CDR3 here is CSVLPAGVTSFEYTF.

The rearrangement links TRBV4-1 to TRBJ2-5; as DNA is missing, the TRBD1 call by TCRdb cannot be tested. There are 16 residues in the CDR3. CDR1 is MGHRA and CDR2 is YSYEKL in the germline V gene. The CDR3 sequence is CASSQSLGGAEETQYF.

V usage is TRBV29-1 and J usage is TRBJ2-5; TCRdb reports TRBD2, a call that lacks DNA to check it against. The germline V gene has CDR1 SQVTM and CDR2 ANQGSEA. The CDR3 sequence is 15 residues long. This chain's CDR3 is CSDWGTSGGVETQYF.

The V gene is TRBV28, the J gene TRBJ2-7; TCRdb returns TRBD1, unconfirmable since there is no DNA. Germline CDR1 reads MDHEN; CDR2 reads SYDVKM. This CDR3 is 13 amino acids long. This CDR3 is CASARGAFYEQYF.

The V gene is TRBV29-1, the J gene TRBJ2-7; TCRdb lists TRBD1, though no DNA is available to test this call. Germline CDR1 and CDR2: SQVTM and ANQGSEA. The CDR3 is made up of 14 amino acids. CDR3 loop: CSASHPGTGDEQYF.

The V gene is TRBV27, the J gene TRBJ1-2; the D gene TCRdb calls, TRBD1, cannot be checked with no DNA. Germline CDR1 reads MNHEY; CDR2 reads SMNVEV (reference sequence). This CDR3 contains 17 residues. The CDR3 is CAPTWGQPQTLNYGYTF.

J is TRBJ2-1 and V is TRBV7-8; the TCRdb D gene call, TRBD1, has no DNA to confirm it. From germline, CDR1 is SGHVS and CDR2 FQNEAQ. This CDR3 is built from 13 residues. The CDR3 loop reads CASSLPPLNEQFF.

V usage is TRBV20-1 and J usage is TRBJ2-7; TCRdb outputs TRBD1, but without DNA this stays unchecked. The CDR3 extends over 15 amino acids. CDR1 DFQATT and CDR2 SNEGSKA come from the germline V gene (reference sequence). The CDR3 loop reads CSARSGWTGGNEQYF.

This chain connects TRBV5-4 to TRBJ2-7; TCRdb's D gene call, TRBD2, goes unchecked for lack of DNA. CDR3 length: 16 residues. CDR1 SGHNT and CDR2 YYREEE come from the germline V gene (reference sequence). This chain's CDR3 is CASSFSEGIGLYEQYF. Combining the CDR3 with reference TRBV5-4 and TRBJ2-7 gives the whole variable domain ETGVTQSPTHLIKTRGQQVTLRCSSQSGHNTVSWYQQALGQGPQFIFQYYREEENGRGNFPPRFSGLQFPNYSSELNVNALELDDSALYLCASSFSEGIGLYEQYFGPGTRLTVT.